This is a list of T cell receptor beta chains from one sample in a study of OX40 agonist ivuxolimab in advanced cancers. Only in-frame clones appear in the TCRdb table, and some are missing; sequencing was by immunoSEQ multiplex PCR. The repertoire holds over 65,000 clones, over 75% seen once, with over 0.25% in the top ten. This material consisted of CD4+ or CD8+ T cells sorted from blood, taken in a trial of the OX40 agonist ivuxolimab. Every receptor here comes from an adult with an advanced solid tumor such as melanoma, head and neck, liver or kidney cancer. Each CDR3 is given with its conserved first and last residue. Size is omitted from some rows. Given values are once, few, many or a class for expanded clones.

CDR3 length	V gene	clone size	CDR3 protein
12	TRBV6-9	-	CARDLGYNEQFF
16	TRBV19	once	CASRPKPESVYYGYTF
16	TRBV4-2	-	CASSRLAGGAQETQYF
13	TRBV7-2	-	CASSFTSLYEQYF
15	TRBV2	-	CASSVGFTAGDTQYF
13	TRBV28	-	CASRPGTSYEQYF
18	TRBV28	-	CASTKNPGLAGPSYEQYF
16	TRBV9	-	CASSVGSGSGDSEQYF
14	TRBV6-6	-	CASSTSGIYNEQFF
13	TRBV11-2	once	CASSPAGRMGYTF
14	TRBV5-1	-	CASSLDPSGSEQYF
15	TRBV21-1	-	CASSKETESTDTQYF
14	TRBV10-3	medium-sized	CAISGAGSNQPQHF
15	TRBV7-8	once	CASSFTDRGGTEAFF
13	TRBV18	-	CASSPRESYEQYF
12	TRBV7-2	-	CASSPWANEQFF
14	TRBV6-6	-	CASSYAYSGDGYTF
12	TRBV27	-	CASRRGVYGYTF
14	TRBV18	few	CASSPRDTGSGYTF
15	TRBV29-1	-	CSVGQGSLSVGTQYF
15	TRBV5-1	-	CASSERTDRLETQYF
20	TRBV7-3	-	CASSLTGRSGIPRATGELFF
16	TRBV9	-	CASSVEGLADTDTQYF
16	TRBV9	-	CASRGPGPGAHTEAFF
15	TRBV15	-	CATSKLQGRQETQYF
16	TRBV19	once	CASSIGRLAGHNEQFF
15	TRBV5-4	-	CASSLKMTGIDEAFF
15	TRBV19	-	CASSPRDRGNHEQYF
11	TRBV20-1	-	CSAKGVLEQYF
16	TRBV29-1	-	CSVVFPGGPGTDTQYF
13	TRBV9	-	CASSVGGNNEQFF
14	TRBV7-8	-	CASSWEGGPGTQYF
13	TRBV4-1	-	CASSQVGREPQHF
15	TRBV18	-	CASSPYGVPEDEQFF
14	TRBV7-2	-	CASSLGTGPYEQYF
9	TRBV21-1	-	CPSPGELFF
15	TRBV7-9	-	CASGAQRINTGELFF
15	TRBV7-7	-	CASSLGLAGYNEQFF
15	TRBV29-1	-	CSVGGGRGPTDTQYF
12	TRBV6-1	-	CASSESSYEQYF
17	TRBV4-1	few	CASSQVILAGGRYEQYF
14	TRBV11-3	-	CASSFGQASHEQYF
14	TRBV19	-	CASSTGLSTDTQYF
13	TRBV2	-	CASITSLQETQYF
17	TRBV7-2	-	CASSFGLAGGYTDTQYF